The 31 T cell receptor beta chains presented below share a single source sample, sequenced in a study of cytomegalovirus exposure and HLA in healthy donors. The PCR used 60 Vbeta and 13 Jbeta primers. Libraries were prepared by immunoSEQ multiplex PCR; TCRdb keeps only in-frame clonotypes and omits some of them. The sample holds around 150,000 clones; 80% are singletons and the top ten take around 6.5%. Sequenced: PBMCs. The source is a male donor in good health and CMV-seropositive.

The chain uses TRBV27 and TRBJ1-4; D is perhaps TRBD1 (6 bases). Trimming shortened V by 8 bases and J by 1 base, and 14 bases separated the two germline ends. Germline-derived CDR1 and CDR2 are MNHEY and SMNVEV (reference sequence). The CDR3 consists of 15 residues. CDR3 nucleotide sequence: TGTGCCAGCGGTCCCCAGACAGGAACTAATGAAAAACTGTTTTTT. This translates into CASGPQTGTNEKLFF.

Only a few counts were recorded for this clone. This chain uses TRBV10-1 with TRBJ2-2; D is perhaps TRBD1 (6 bases). Per the germline V gene, CDR1 is WNHNN and CDR2 is SYGVQD (reference sequence). The CDR3 is 12 amino acids. The V gene lost 6 bases and the J gene lost 5 bases, with 7 bases spanning the gap. This chain's CDR3 is CASRQGTGELFF. The CDR3 DNA sequence: TGCGCCAGCAGACAGGGAACCGGGGAGCTGTTTTTT.

The V call is TRBV11-3, the J call TRBJ2-5, with 14 bases matching TRBD2. This CDR3 contains 17 residues. From germline, CDR1 is SGHNT and CDR2 YENEEA. The junction had 5 bases not matched to a gene; V was cut back by 1 base and J by 4 bases. CDR3 region: CASSLGSGTSGRETQYF. The CDR3 DNA reads TGTGCCAGCAGCTTAGGATCTGGGACTAGCGGGAGAGAGACCCAGTACTTC.

The gene calls are TRBV27 and TRBJ1-5; 8 bases agree with TRBD1. Trimming at V came to 2 bases and at J to 0 bases, leaving 3 bases not matched to a gene. Germline V lookup: CDR1 MNHEY, CDR2 SMNVEV (reference sequence). This CDR3 spans 16 amino acids. This chain's CDR3 is CASSLRGQASNQPQHF. CDR3 nucleotide sequence: TGTGCCAGCAGTTTAAGGGGACAGGCTAGCAATCAGCCCCAGCATTTT.

V and J are TRBV2 and TRBJ2-5; weak D call: TRBD1 (5 bases). V was trimmed by 7 bases and J by 2 bases, leaving 11 bases between them. CDR1 and CDR2 (germline): SNHLY, FYNNEI. The CDR3 covers 13 residues. CDR3 amino acids: CASNRDSQETQYF. As DNA, the CDR3 is TGTGCCAGCAATAGAGACAGTCAAGAGACCCAGTACTTC.

The V gene is TRBV7-9, the J gene TRBJ2-7, with 8 bases identical to TRBD2. CDR3 size: 16 residues. Germline CDR1 is SEHNR and CDR2 is FQNEAQ (reference sequence). V gave up 5 bases and J gave up 2 bases; unmatched junction bases: 11. The CDR3 loop is CASSPSTGGVTYEQYF. The CDR3 DNA reads TGTGCCAGCAGCCCCTCGACCGGGGGGGTTACCTACGAGCAGTACTTC.

The genes are TRBV7-9 and TRBJ1-6; D remains ambiguous. Germline V gene data show CDR1 as SEHNR and CDR2 as FQNEAQ (reference sequence). V lost 0 bases to trimming and J lost 14 bases, with 20 bases between them. CDR3 size: 16 residues. The CDR3 bases are TGTGCCAGCAGCTTAGCGTCTTCCGGCCGCATGGGAGCCCTCCACTTT. It translates to CASSLASSGRMGALHF.

This clone turned up a few times. The chain uses TRBV2 and TRBJ1-1; TRBD1 agrees at 7 bases. V trimming: 4 bases; J trimming: 8 bases; junction bases outside the gene matches: 4. CDR1 is SNHLY, CDR2 FYNNEI, per germline. This CDR3 contains 12 residues. The CDR3 here is CASSGDSREAFF. For the CDR3, the DNA is TGTGCCAGCAGTGGGGACAGCCGAGAAGCTTTCTTT.

The chain carries TRBV19 and TRBJ1-2; 7 bases agree with TRBD1. CDR1 and CDR2 from the germline V gene are LNHDA and SQIVND (reference sequence). J lost 6 bases, V lost 3 bases, and 10 bases had no gene match. The CDR3 loop spans 15 amino acids. The CDR3 nucleotides are TGTGCCAGTAGTATTAAACAGGGGAGGAGGGATGGCTACACCTTC. Its protein product is CASSIKQGRRDGYTF.

The chain couples TRBV20-1 to TRBJ2-2; possibly TRBD1 for D (5 bases). Per the germline V gene, CDR1 is DFQATT and CDR2 is SNEGSKA (reference sequence). V gave up 6 bases and J gave up 11 bases, with 10 bases separating them. The CDR3 runs 10 residues. The CDR3 DNA is TGCAGTGCAGGGGCAAGAGAGCTGTTTTTT. Amino acid sequence: CSAGARELFF.

The chain uses TRBV4-2 and TRBJ2-3, with TRBD2 matching over 8 bases. V lost 2 bases and J lost 0; bases outside the gene matches: 4. Germline V gene lookup returns CDR1 LGHNA and CDR2 YNFKEQ. The length of the CDR3 is 16 residues. The CDR3 region is CASSQSGGPSTDTQYF. The CDR3 DNA is TGTGCCAGCAGCCAATCGGGAGGGCCTAGCACAGATACGCAGTATTTT.

The rearrangement joins TRBV7-8 to TRBJ2-1, with D hard to call. Germline loops: CDR1 SGHVS, CDR2 FQNEAQ. Trimming left V 2 bases short and J 8 bases short, with 4 bases between. This CDR3 has 11 residues. Here the CDR3 reads CASSLSDEQFF. In nucleotides, the CDR3 is TGTGCCAGCAGCTTATCCGATGAGCAGTTCTTC.

The J gene is TRBJ1-2, the V gene TRBV29-1; 9 bases fit TRBD1. This CDR3 has 13 residues. The junction had 1 base not matched to a gene; V was cut back by 2 bases and J by 3 bases. The germline V gene encodes CDR1 SQVTM and CDR2 ANQGSEA. The CDR3 region is CSVETGGDYGYTF. The CDR3 nucleotides are TGCAGCGTTGAAACAGGGGGCGACTATGGCTACACCTTC. The whole variable domain, filled in from reference TRBV29-1 and TRBJ1-2, reads SAVISQKPSRDICQRGTSLTIQCQVDSQVTMMFWYRQQPGQSLTLIATANQGSEATYESGFVIDKFPISRPNLTFSTLTVSNMSPEDSSIYLCSVETGGDYGYTFGSGTRLTVV.

V is TRBV13 and J is TRBJ2-1, with a weak D call TRBD2 (5 bases). Trimming removed 8 bases at V and 0 bases at J, with 14 bases between. The germline V gene encodes CDR1 PRHDT and CDR2 FYEKMQ (reference sequence). This CDR3 is built from 15 residues. The CDR3 is CASFARASSYNEQFF. The CDR3 DNA is TGTGCCAGCTTTGCGAGGGCCAGCTCCTACAATGAGCAGTTCTTC.

The gene calls are TRBV6-5 and TRBJ2-3; the match to TRBD2 covers 8 bases. V shed 3 bases and J 3 bases; nucleotides not matched to a gene: 8. The CDR3 totals 16 residues. The germline gives CDR1 MNHEY, CDR2 SVGAGI. CDR3 DNA sequence: TGTGCCAGCAGTTATCAAGCGGGAGCTATTACAGATACGCAGTATTTT. It translates to CASSYQAGAITDTQYF.

The chain joins TRBV19 to TRBJ2-4; a weak D match, TRBD1 (5 bases). This CDR3 is 12 amino acids long. Trimming removed 6 bases from V and 9 bases from J, with 12 bases in between. The germline V gene encodes CDR1 LNHDA and CDR2 SQIVND (reference sequence). The CDR3 region is CASSLRGSIQYF. The CDR3 nucleotides read TGTGCCAGTAGCCTAAGGGGAAGCATTCAGTACTTC. Full variable domain (missing parts from reference TRBV19 and TRBJ2-4): DGGITQSPKYLFRKEGQNVTLSCEQNLNHDAMYWYRQDPGQGLRLIYYSQIVNDFQKGDIAEGYSVSREKKESFPLTVTSAQKNPTAFYLCASSLRGSIQYFGAGTRLSVL.

This sequence joins TRBV5-1 and TRBJ1-2, with unresolved D. Germline CDR1 is SGHRS and CDR2 is YFSETQ. The CDR3 runs to 12 residues. V was trimmed by 0 bases and J by 4 bases, leaving 4 bases between them. In nucleotides, the CDR3 is TGCGCCAGCAGCTTGGGCAGCTATGGCTACACCTTC. This codes for CASSLGSYGYTF.

The chain joins TRBV12-5 to TRBJ2-6; tentative D call: TRBD2 (5 bases). V was shortened by 2 bases and J by 4 bases, with 15 bases between the two germline ends. The CDR3 runs 17 residues. Germline assignment: CDR1 LGHNT and CDR2 FRNRAP. The CDR3 reads CASGLSSEYVGANVLTF. As DNA, the CDR3 is TGTGCTAGTGGTTTGAGTAGCGAGTATGTAGGGGCCAACGTCCTGACTTTC.

The rearrangement links TRBV27 to TRBJ2-1; 9 bases line up with TRBD2. Trimming took 0 bases from V and 0 from J; bases not matched to a gene: 15. Germline CDR1 MNHEY, CDR2 SMNVEV (reference sequence). The length of the CDR3 is 21 residues. The CDR3 loop reads CASSLSSWPGLAQSSYNEQFF. In nucleotides, the CDR3 is TGTGCCAGCAGTTTATCGTCCTGGCCGGGACTAGCTCAAAGCTCCTACAATGAGCAGTTCTTC.

The genes are TRBV7-6 and TRBJ2-3; a weak D match, TRBD2 (6 bases). CDR1 and CDR2 from the germline V gene are SGHVS and FNYEAQ. V lost 2 bases to trimming and J lost 4 bases, with 7 bases between them. CDR3 length: 13 residues. The CDR3 DNA follows: TGTGCCAGCAGCTTACAGCGGGCAGATACGCAGTATTTT. It encodes CASSLQRADTQYF.

The chain uses TRBV29-1 and TRBJ2-2, with 9 bases fitting TRBD1. With V trimmed by 6 bases and J by 4 bases, 6 bases remained unmatched. The CDR3 is 14 amino acids. In germline, CDR1 is SQVTM, CDR2 ANQGSEA. In nucleotides, the CDR3 is TGCAGCGTGACACAGGGGGCGAGCACCGGGGAGCTGTTTTTT. Protein product: CSVTQGASTGELFF.

The count of this clone is one. The chain combines TRBV5-1 with TRBJ1-1, with D maybe TRBD1 (5 bases). Germline values: CDR1 SGHRS, CDR2 YFSETQ. V lost 0 bases to trimming and J lost 6 bases, with 12 bases between them. This CDR3 contains 14 residues. The CDR3 sequence is CASSLAGGKAEAFF. As DNA, the CDR3 is TGCGCCAGCAGCTTGGCCGGGGGAAAGGCTGAAGCTTTCTTT.

The count of this clone is one. CDR3 coding DNA: TGTGCCAGCAGCCCCAGCGGGAGAGTCGATACGCAGTATTTT. This gives the protein CASSPSGRVDTQYF. The rearrangement uses TRBV4-2 and TRBJ2-3, with 8 positions matching TRBD2. Trimming cost V 4 bases and J 6 bases; bases outside gene matches: 6. The CDR3 covers 14 residues. Germline assignment: CDR1 LGHNA and CDR2 YNFKEQ.

V is TRBV15 and J is TRBJ1-5, with D perhaps TRBD1 (5 bases). CDR3 length: 15 residues. Germline V gene lookup returns CDR1 LNHNV and CDR2 YYDKDF (reference sequence). Trimming removed 0 bases at V and 4 bases at J, with 10 bases between. The CDR3 here is CATSRDRAGNQPQHF. CDR3 nucleotide sequence: TGTGCCACCAGCAGAGATCGGGCAGGGAATCAGCCCCAGCATTTT.

The V call is TRBV19, the J call TRBJ1-6; D possibly corresponds to TRBD1 (5 bases). CDR1 and CDR2 from the germline V gene are LNHDA and SQIVND (reference sequence). Trimming took off 7 bases at V and 7 bases at J, with 11 bases between the two ends. The CDR3 extends over 13 amino acids. This CDR3 reads CASNGGRNSPLHF. The CDR3 DNA is TGTGCCAGTAACGGGGGACGGAATTCACCCCTCCACTTT. The whole variable domain, remainder taken from reference TRBV19 and TRBJ1-6, is DGGITQSPKYLFRKEGQNVTLSCEQNLNHDAMYWYRQDPGQGLRLIYYSQIVNDFQKGDIAEGYSVSREKKESFPLTVTSAQKNPTAFYLCASNGGRNSPLHFGNGTRLTVT.

This clone was found a few times. The CDR3 is CASSLGGIYSEQYF. CDR3 DNA: TGTGCCAGCAGTTTAGGAGGGATATACTCCGAGCAGTACTTC. This rearrangement joins TRBV27 to TRBJ2-7; the D gene is possibly TRBD2 (6 bases). V lost 2 bases, J lost 6 bases, and 14 bases lay in between. CDR1 is MNHEY and CDR2 is SMNVEV in the germline V gene (reference sequence). The CDR3 loop spans 14 amino acids.

The sample holds one count of this clone. The chain employs TRBV5-1 and TRBJ2-7; D not resolved. Trimming pared 1 base from V and 6 bases from J, leaving 11 bases between. The length of the CDR3 is 13 residues. Looked up from germline, CDR1 is SGHRS and CDR2 is YFSETQ. The CDR3: CASSLSELGEQYF. CDR3 nucleotides: TGCGCCAGCAGCTTGTCGGAGTTAGGCGAGCAGTACTTC.

The CDR3 here is CASSSKDPRGSYEQYF. The CDR3 DNA is TGTGCCAGCAGCTCAAAGGATCCCCGCGGGTCCTACGAGCAGTACTTC. The chain has TRBV14 and TRBJ2-7, with a possible D match to TRBD2 (5 bases). The V end lost 5 bases, the J end lost 1 base, and 18 bases lay between the germline ends. The CDR3 consists of 16 residues. Germline assignment: CDR1 SGHDN and CDR2 FVKESK.

The chain combines TRBV29-1 with TRBJ1-1, with 7 bases fitting TRBD1. The junction had 6 bases not matched to a gene; V was cut back by 7 bases and J by 1 base. The length of the CDR3 is 13 residues. Germline CDR1 reads SQVTM; CDR2 reads ANQGSEA. CDR3 in DNA: TGCAGCGCACGGACAGGCTGGAACACTGAAGCTTTCTTT. This gives the protein CSARTGWNTEAFF.

CDR3 DNA: TGTGCCAGCAGGACAGGGGAAGCTAATGAAAAACTGTTTTTT. Its translation is CASRTGEANEKLFF. V is TRBV2 and J is TRBJ1-4, with 8 bases aligning to TRBD1. CDR3 length: 14 residues. Per germline, CDR1 SNHLY and CDR2 FYNNEI. Trimming removed 6 bases from V and 3 bases from J; junction bases left unmatched: 3.

This chain joins TRBV7-9 and TRBJ1-2; TRBD1 matches 10 bases. The V and J ends lost 5 bases and 4 bases, in that order; junction bases with no gene match: 7. CDR1 is SEHNR and CDR2 is FQNEAQ in the germline V gene (reference sequence). This CDR3 region has 15 residues. CDR3 in amino acids: CASSARDRGSYGYTF. CDR3 sequence (DNA): TGTGCCAGCAGCGCGAGGGACAGGGGCAGCTATGGCTACACCTTC.